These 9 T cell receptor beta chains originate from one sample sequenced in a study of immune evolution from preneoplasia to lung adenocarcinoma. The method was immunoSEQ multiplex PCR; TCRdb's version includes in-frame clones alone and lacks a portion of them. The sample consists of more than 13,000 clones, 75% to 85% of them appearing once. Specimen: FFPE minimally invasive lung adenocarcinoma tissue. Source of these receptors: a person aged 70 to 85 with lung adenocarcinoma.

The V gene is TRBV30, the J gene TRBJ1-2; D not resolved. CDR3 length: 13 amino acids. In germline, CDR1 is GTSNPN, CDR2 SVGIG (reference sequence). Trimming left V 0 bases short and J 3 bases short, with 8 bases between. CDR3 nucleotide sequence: TGTGCCTGGAGTGTGGTCGTACACTATGGCTACACCTTC. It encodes CAWSVVVHYGYTF.

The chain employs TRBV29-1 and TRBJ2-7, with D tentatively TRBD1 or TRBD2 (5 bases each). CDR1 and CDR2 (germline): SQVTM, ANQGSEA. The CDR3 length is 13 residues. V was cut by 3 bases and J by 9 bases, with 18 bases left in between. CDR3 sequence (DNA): TGCAGCGTTGAGTCAGGGCCCGGGGACGGGCAGTACTTC. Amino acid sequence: CSVESGPGDGQYF.

CDR3 loop: CASSSGTKNTEAFF. CDR3 DNA sequence: TGTGCCAGCAGTTCCGGGACAAAGAACACTGAAGCTTTCTTT. V and J are TRBV28 and TRBJ1-1; D perhaps matches TRBD1 (6 bases). CDR3 length: 14 amino acids. Germline values: CDR1 MDHEN, CDR2 SYDVKM. Trimming cost V 4 bases and J 1 base, with 10 bases left between them.

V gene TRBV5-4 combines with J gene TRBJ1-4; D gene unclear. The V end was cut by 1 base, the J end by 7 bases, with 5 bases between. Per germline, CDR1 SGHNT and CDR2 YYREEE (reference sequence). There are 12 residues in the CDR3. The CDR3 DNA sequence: TGTGCCAGCAGCTTGAAGGGTGAAAAACTGTTTTTT. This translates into CASSLKGEKLFF.

CDR3 nucleotides: TGTGCCAGCAGTCTGACCAAACAAGAGACCCAGTACTTC. It is translated as CASSLTKQETQYF. This sequence joins TRBV28 and TRBJ2-5, with D unresolved. This CDR3 spans 13 amino acids. The germline V gene has CDR1 MDHEN and CDR2 SYDVKM. V lost 5 bases and J 2 bases, leaving 9 bases between the germline ends.

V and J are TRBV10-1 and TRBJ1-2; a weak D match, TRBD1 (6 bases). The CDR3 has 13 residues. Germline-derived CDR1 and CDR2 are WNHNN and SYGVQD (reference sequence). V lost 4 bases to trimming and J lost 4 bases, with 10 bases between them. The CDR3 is CASSGTASYGYTF. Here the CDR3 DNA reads TGCGCCAGCAGTGGGACAGCCAGCTATGGCTACACCTTC.

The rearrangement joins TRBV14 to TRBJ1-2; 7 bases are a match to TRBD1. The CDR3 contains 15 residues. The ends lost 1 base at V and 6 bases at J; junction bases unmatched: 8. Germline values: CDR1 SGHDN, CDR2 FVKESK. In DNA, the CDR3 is TGTGCCAGCAGCCAAGTCCCCGGGACAGCTCATGGCTACACCTTC. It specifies CASSQVPGTAHGYTF. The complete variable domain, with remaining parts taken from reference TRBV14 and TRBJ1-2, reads EAGVTQFPSHSVIEKGQTVTLRCDPISGHDNLYWYRRVMGKEIKFLLHFVKESKQDESGMPNNRFLAERTGGTYSTLKVQPAELEDSGVYFCASSQVPGTAHGYTFGSGTRLTVV.

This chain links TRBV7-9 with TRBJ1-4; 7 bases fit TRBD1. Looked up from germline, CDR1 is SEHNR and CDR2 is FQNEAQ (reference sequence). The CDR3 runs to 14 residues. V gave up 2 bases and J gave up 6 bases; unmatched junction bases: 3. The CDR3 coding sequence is TGTGCCAGCAGCTTAAGGGGGCAGTATGAAAAACTGTTTTTT. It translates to CASSLRGQYEKLFF.

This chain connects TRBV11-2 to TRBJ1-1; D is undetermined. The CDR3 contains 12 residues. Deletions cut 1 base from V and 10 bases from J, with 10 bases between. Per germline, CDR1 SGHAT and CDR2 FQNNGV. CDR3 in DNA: TGTGCCAGCAGCTTAGCGCCCTGGGGAGCTTTCTTT. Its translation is CASSLAPWGAFF.